The entry that follows covers one T cell receptor (beta chain) sequence. The sample originates from a study of early T cells in non-severe SARS-CoV-2 infection. Study-wide context: The sequenced material was bulk RNA from unsorted whole blood, and its chains were unpaired.

V shed 4 bases and J 0 bases; nucleotides not matched to a gene: 3. Germline V gene lookup returns CDR1 SGHRS and CDR2 YFSETQ. The CDR3 covers 15 residues. A single record per CDR3 protein comes from TCRdb applying MiXCR to the 5' RACE reads. The profile shows roughly 77,000 distinct CDR3 sequences, roughly 12% of them singletons. This chain joins TRBV5-1 and TRBJ1-4; 7 bases match TRBD1. This clonotype was obtained from an adult who was a healthcare worker with PCR-confirmed SARS-CoV-2 infection or an uninfected control (not recorded which). Material for sequencing was whole blood. CDR3 bases: TGCGCCAGCAGCCAAACAGGGGCAACTAATGAAAAACTGTTTTTT. Amino acid sequence: CASSQTGATNEKLFF.